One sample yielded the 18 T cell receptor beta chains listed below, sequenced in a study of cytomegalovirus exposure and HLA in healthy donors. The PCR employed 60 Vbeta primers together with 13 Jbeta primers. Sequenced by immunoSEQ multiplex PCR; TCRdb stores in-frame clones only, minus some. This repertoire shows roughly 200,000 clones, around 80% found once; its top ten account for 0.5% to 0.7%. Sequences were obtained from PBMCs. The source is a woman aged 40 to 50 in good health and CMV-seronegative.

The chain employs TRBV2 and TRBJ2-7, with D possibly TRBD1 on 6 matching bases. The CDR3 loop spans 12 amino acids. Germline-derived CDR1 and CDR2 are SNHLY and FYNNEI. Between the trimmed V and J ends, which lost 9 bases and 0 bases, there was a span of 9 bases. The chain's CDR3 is CARGQFSYEQYF. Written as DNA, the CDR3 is TGTGCCAGAGGACAGTTCTCCTACGAGCAGTACTTC.

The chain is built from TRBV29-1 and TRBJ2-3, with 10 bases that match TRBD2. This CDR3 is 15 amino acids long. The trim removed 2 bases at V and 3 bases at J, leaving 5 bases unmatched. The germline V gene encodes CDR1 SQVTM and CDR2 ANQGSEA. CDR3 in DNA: TGCAGCGTTGAATTACTAGCGGGGAGGACAGATACGCAGTATTTT. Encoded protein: CSVELLAGRTDTQYF.

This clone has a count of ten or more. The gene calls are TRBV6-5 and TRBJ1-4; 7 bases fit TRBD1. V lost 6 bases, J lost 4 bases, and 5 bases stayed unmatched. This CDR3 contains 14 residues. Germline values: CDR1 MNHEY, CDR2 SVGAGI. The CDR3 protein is CASSRDSLNEKLFF. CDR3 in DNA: TGTGCCAGCAGCCGGGACAGCCTTAATGAAAAACTGTTTTTT.

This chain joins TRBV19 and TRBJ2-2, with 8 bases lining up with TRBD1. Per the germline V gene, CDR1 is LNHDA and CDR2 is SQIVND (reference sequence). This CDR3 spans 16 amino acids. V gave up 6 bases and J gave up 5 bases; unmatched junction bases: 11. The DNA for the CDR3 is TGTGCCAGTAGCGTTCAGGGGGCAGTATTTACCGGGGAGCTGTTTTTT. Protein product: CASSVQGAVFTGELFF.

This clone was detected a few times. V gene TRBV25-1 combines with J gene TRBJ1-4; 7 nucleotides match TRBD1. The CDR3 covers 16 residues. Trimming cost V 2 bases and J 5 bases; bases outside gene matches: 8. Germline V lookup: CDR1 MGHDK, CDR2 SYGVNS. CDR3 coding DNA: TGTGCCAGCAGTGAAGCAGGGGGTGCAGAGAATGAAAAACTGTTTTTT. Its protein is CASSEAGGAENEKLFF.

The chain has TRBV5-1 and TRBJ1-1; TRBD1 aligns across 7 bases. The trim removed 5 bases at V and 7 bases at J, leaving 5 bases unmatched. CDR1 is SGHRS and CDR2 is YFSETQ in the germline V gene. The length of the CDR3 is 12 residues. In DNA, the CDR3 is TGCGCCAGCAGGGAAACAGGGGTTGAAGCTTTCTTT. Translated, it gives CASRETGVEAFF.

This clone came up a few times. The CDR3 spells CASSAGSSIHEQYF. The CDR3, as DNA: TGTGCCAGCAGCGCCGGGAGCTCAATCCACGAGCAGTACTTC. The chain couples TRBV11-3 to TRBJ2-7; the D gene is possibly TRBD2 (6 bases). Looked up from germline, CDR1 is SGHNT and CDR2 is YENEEA. Deletions cut 5 bases from V and 5 bases from J, with 16 bases between. CDR3 length: 14 residues.

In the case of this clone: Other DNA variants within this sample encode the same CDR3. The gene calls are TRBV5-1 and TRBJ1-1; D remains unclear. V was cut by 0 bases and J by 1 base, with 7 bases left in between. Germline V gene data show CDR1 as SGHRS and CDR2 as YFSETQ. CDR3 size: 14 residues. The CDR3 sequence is CASSLVPGNTEAFF. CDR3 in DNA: TGCGCCAGCAGCTTGGTTCCGGGGAACACTGAAGCTTTCTTT.

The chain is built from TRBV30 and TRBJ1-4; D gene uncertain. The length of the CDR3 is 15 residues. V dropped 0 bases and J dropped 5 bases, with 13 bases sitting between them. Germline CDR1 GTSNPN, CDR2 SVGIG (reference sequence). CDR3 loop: CAWSVGQAVNEKLFF. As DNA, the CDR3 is TGTGCCTGGAGTGTAGGCCAGGCTGTGAATGAAAAACTGTTTTTT.

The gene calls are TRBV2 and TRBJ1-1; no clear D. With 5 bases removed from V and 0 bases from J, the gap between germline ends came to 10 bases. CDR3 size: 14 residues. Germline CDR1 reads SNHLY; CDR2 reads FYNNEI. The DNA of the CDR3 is TGTGCCAGCAGTCCGCGTTCTATGAACACTGAAGCTTTCTTT. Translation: CASSPRSMNTEAFF.

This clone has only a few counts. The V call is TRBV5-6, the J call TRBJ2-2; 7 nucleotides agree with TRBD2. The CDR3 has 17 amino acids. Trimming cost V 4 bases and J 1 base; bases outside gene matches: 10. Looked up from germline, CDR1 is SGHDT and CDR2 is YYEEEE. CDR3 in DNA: TGTGCCAGCAGCCCTCAAAGCGGGGCCTTGAACACCGGGGAGCTGTTTTTT. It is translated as CASSPQSGALNTGELFF.

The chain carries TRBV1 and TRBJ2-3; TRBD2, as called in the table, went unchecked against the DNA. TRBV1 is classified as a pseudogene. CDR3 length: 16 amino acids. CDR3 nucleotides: TGCACCAGCAGCCGACGTCCGGGGGGCCGCTCCGATACGCAGTATTTT. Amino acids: CTSSRRPGGRSDTQYF.

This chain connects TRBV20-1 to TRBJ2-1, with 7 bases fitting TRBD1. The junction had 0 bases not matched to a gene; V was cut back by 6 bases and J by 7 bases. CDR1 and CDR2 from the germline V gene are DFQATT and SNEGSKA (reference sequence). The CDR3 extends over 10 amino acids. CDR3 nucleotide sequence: TGCAGTGCGACAGGGAATGAGCAGTTCTTC. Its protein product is CSATGNEQFF.

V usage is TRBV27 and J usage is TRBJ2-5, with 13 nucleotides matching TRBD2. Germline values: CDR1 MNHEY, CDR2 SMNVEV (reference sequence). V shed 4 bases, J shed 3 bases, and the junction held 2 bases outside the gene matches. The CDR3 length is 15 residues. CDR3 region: CASSSGLAGEETQYF. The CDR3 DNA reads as TGTGCCAGCAGTTCAGGACTAGCGGGGGAAGAGACCCAGTACTTC.

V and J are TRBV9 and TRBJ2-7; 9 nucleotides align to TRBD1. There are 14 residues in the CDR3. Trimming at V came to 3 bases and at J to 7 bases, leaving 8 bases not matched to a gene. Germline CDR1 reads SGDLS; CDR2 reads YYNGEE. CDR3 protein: CASSAPGTGREQYF. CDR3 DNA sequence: TGTGCCAGCAGCGCCCCCGGGACAGGGAGGGAGCAGTACTTC.

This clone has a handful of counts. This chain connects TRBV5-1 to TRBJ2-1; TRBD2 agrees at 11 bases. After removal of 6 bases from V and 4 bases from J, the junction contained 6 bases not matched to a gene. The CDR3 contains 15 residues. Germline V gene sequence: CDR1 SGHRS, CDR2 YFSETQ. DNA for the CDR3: TGCGCCAGCACCTGGGTAGCGGGGGGGTACAATGAGCAGTTCTTC. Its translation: CASTWVAGGYNEQFF.

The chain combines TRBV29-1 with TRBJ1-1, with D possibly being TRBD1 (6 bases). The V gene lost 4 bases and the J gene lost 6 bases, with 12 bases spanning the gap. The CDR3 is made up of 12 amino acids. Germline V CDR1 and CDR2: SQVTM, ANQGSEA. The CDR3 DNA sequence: TGCAGCGTTGGCAAGGGGGGGGCTGAAGCTTTCTTT. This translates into CSVGKGGAEAFF.

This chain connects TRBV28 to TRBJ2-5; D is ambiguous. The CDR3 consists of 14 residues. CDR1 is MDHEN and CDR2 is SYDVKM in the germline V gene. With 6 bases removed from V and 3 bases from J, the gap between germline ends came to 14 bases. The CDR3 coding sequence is TGTGCCAGCAGGCTGGTGGGCAGAGAAGAGACCCAGTACTTC. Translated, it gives CASRLVGREETQYF.